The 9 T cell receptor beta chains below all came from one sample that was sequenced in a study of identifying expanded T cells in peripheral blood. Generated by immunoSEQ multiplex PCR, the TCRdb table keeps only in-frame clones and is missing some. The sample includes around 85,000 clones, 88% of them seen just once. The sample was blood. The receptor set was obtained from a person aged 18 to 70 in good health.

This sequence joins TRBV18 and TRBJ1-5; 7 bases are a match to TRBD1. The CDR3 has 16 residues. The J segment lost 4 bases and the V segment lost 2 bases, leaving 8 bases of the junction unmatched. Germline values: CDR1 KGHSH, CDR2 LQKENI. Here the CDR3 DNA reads TGTGCCAGCTCACCATCCAGACAGGGTTGGAATCAGCCCCAGCATTTT. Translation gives CASSPSRQGWNQPQHF.

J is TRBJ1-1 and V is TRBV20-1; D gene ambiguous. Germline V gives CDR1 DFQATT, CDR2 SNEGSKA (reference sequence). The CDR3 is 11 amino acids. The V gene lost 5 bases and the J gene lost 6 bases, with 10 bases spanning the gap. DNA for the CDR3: TGCAGTGCTGTCTTTCTCGCTGAAGCTTTCTTT. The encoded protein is CSAVFLAEAFF.

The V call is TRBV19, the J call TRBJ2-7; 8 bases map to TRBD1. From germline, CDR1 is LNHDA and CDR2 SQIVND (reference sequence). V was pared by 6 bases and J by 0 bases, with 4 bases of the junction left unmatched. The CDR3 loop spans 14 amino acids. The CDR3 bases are TGTGCCAGTAGACGGACAGGGAACTCCTACGAGCAGTACTTC. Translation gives CASRRTGNSYEQYF.

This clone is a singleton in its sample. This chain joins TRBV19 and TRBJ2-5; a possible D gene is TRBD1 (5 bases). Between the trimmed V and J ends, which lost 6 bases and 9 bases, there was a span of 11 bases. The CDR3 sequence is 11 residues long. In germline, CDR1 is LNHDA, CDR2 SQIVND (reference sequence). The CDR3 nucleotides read TGTGCCAGTAGGGCAGGGTCGGCCCAGTACTTC. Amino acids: CASRAGSAQYF.

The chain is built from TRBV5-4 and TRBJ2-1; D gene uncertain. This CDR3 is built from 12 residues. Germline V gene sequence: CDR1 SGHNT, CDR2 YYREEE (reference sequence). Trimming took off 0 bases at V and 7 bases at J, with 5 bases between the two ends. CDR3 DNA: TGTGCCAGCAGCTTGGGTTGGAATGAGCAGTTCTTC. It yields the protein CASSLGWNEQFF.

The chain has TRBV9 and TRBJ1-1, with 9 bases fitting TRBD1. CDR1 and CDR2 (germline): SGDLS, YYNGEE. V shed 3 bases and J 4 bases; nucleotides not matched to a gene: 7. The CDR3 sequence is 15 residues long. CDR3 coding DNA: TGTGCCAGCAGCGGAGAACAGGGGGCGGGCACTGAAGCTTTCTTT. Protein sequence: CASSGEQGAGTEAFF.

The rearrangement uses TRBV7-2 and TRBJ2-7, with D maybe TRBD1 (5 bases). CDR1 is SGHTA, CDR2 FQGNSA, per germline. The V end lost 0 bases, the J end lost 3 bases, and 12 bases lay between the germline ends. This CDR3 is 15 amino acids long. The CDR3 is CASSLAAGRYYEQYF. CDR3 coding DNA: TGTGCCAGCAGCTTAGCGGCAGGGCGGTACTACGAGCAGTACTTC. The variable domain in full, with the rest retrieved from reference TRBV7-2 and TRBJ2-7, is GAGVSQSPSNKVTEKGKDVELRCDPISGHTALYWYRQSLGQGLEFLIYFQGNSAPDKSGLPSDRFSAERTGGSVSTLTIQRTQQEDSAVYLCASSLAAGRYYEQYFGPGTRLTVT.

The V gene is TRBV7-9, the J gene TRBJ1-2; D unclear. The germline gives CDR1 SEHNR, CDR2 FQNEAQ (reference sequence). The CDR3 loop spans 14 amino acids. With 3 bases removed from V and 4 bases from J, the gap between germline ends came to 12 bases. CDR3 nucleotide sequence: TGTGCCAGCAGCTTTAGTCTCTATCCCTATGGCTACACCTTC. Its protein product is CASSFSLYPYGYTF.

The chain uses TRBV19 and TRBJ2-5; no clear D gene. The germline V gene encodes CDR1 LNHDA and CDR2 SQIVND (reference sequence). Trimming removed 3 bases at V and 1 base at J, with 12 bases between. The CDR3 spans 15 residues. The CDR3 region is CASSISPAAQETQYF. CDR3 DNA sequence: TGTGCCAGTAGTATTTCCCCCGCAGCCCAAGAGACCCAGTACTTC.